This T cell receptor (beta chain) was sequenced for a study of cytomegalovirus exposure and HLA in healthy donors. Findings and limits, study-wide: A later analysis linked a missense variant in DCLRE1C to the trimming of TCR beta V and J genes. Productive status was seen about 87% or about 30% of the time for most TCR beta V segments in an earlier analysis.

Germline V gene data show CDR1 as LNHNV and CDR2 as YYDKDF (reference sequence). This CDR3 spans 13 amino acids. The germline V and J ends were trimmed by 4 bases and 1 base, with 7 bases remaining between them. The primer mix had 60 Vbeta and 13 Jbeta primers. Using immunoSEQ multiplex PCR, the repertoire was profiled, and TCRdb retains in-frame clones only, with some absent. Reported are more than 40,000 clones; the ten largest clones contain roughly 26%. With regard to this clone: Its matching antigen is unknown.

The chain links TRBV15 to TRBJ1-1, with D possibly matching TRBD1 (6 bases). This TCR was recovered from a middle-aged man in good health and CMV-seropositive. The sequenced material came from PBMCs. CDR3 sequence: CATSTDRNTEAFF. In nucleotides, the CDR3 is TGTGCCACCAGCACGGACAGGAACACTGAAGCTTTCTTT.